A single sample gave rise to the 31 T cell receptor beta chains below, sequenced in a study of T-cell reconstitution after alpha-beta-depleted transplantation in children. Preparing the TCRbeta library involved the use of unique molecular identifiers. One entry per CDR3 protein, called by TCRdb with MiXCR from the PCR reads. The repertoire holds about 340,000 distinct CDR3 sequences, with about 14% as singletons. This specimen consisted of PBMCs, obtained from the stem cell graft. Every receptor here comes from a human donor who donated a stem cell graft to a child with Fanconi anemia.

Of note for this clonotype: This may be a read error: a much more frequent sequence differs by one nucleotide. DNA of the CDR3: TGCGCCTGCAGCCAAGAAACGAGAGGGTGGGGTGGCTACACCTTC. It is translated as CACSQETRGWGGYTF. The chain has TRBV4-3 and TRBJ1-2; no clear D gene. Looked up from germline, CDR1 is LGHNA and CDR2 is YSLEER. This CDR3 spans 15 amino acids.

This clonotype was observed many times. The chain is built from TRBV11-1 and TRBJ2-5, with D possibly being TRBD2 (5 bases). V lost 4 bases and J 5 bases, leaving 11 bases between the germline ends. The CDR3 spans 13 residues. From germline, CDR1 is SGHAT and CDR2 FQDESV (reference sequence). CDR3 amino acids: CASSWRLRETQYF. CDR3 coding DNA: TGTGCCAGCAGCTGGAGACTAAGGGAGACCCAGTACTTC.

At least ten counts were recorded for this clonotype. The chain employs TRBV20-1 and TRBJ2-3; 8 bases map to TRBD2. The germline gives CDR1 DFQATT, CDR2 SNEGSKA (reference sequence). The ends lost 3 bases at V and 1 base at J; junction bases unmatched: 0. CDR3 length: 13 residues. As DNA, the CDR3 is TGCAGTGCTAGGACTAGCGGCACAGATACGCAGTATTTT. Its translation is CSARTSGTDTQYF.

This clonotype showed up many times. The chain carries TRBV7-8 and TRBJ1-1, with 7 bases matching TRBD1. With 5 bases clipped from V and 3 bases from J, the junction kept 6 bases outside the gene matches. This CDR3 spans 14 amino acids. Germline V gene lookup returns CDR1 SGHVS and CDR2 FQNEAQ. The CDR3 here is CASSVLTGDTEAFF. For the CDR3, the DNA is TGTGCCAGCAGCGTACTCACAGGGGACACTGAAGCTTTCTTT.

This clonotype was detected ten times or more. The rearrangement uses TRBV4-3 and TRBJ1-1, with a weak D call TRBD1 (6 bases). Germline CDR1 reads LGHNA; CDR2 reads YSLEER. The ends were cut back, 1 base at V and 0 bases at J, with 9 bases in the middle. The CDR3 runs to 15 residues. Here the CDR3 reads CASSQAGHLNTEAFF. Here the CDR3 DNA reads TGCGCCAGCAGCCAAGCGGGACATCTGAACACTGAAGCTTTCTTT.

This clonotype was picked up a small number of times. The chain links TRBV21-1 to TRBJ2-1; the table's D call, TRBD1, was not checked against the DNA. TRBV21-1 is a pseudogene locus. The CDR3 length is 15 residues. The CDR3 nucleotides read TGTGCCAGCAGCCAAAGGGGGGGCCCGGCGAGTGAGCAGTTCTTC. As protein: CASSQRGGPASEQFF.

This clonotype was observed a few times. The chain couples TRBV7-9 to TRBJ2-3, with 8 bases identical to TRBD1. The length of the CDR3 is 13 residues. CDR1 SEHNR and CDR2 FQNEAQ come from the germline V gene (reference sequence). The V and J ends lost 8 bases and 7 bases, in that order; junction bases with no gene match: 8. Here the CDR3 DNA reads TGTGCCAGCGGGGCAGGGGGCTTGAATACGCAGTATTTT. Its protein product is CASGAGGLNTQYF.

The chain is built from TRBV12-3 or TRBV12-4 and TRBJ1-4; D might be TRBD1 (5 bases). The CDR3 is 15 amino acids. Trimming cost V 2 bases and J 7 bases, with 14 bases left between them. CDR3 nucleotide sequence: TGTGCCAGCAGTTTAAGCGCAGGGAATAGTGAAAAACTGTTTTTT. This codes for CASSLSAGNSEKLFF.

This clonotype was seen more than once but under ten times. This chain's CDR3 is CASSEAWDSPLHF. The CDR3 DNA sequence: TGTGCCAGCAGCGAGGCTTGGGATTCACCCCTCCACTTT. The chain uses TRBV9 and TRBJ1-6; the D is unclear. The germline V gene has CDR1 SGDLS and CDR2 YYNGEE. The CDR3 contains 13 residues. V was trimmed by 3 bases and J by 8 bases, leaving 9 bases between them.

This clonotype was picked up a small number of times. The chain uses TRBV12-3 or TRBV12-4 and TRBJ2-3; D perhaps matches TRBD1 (6 bases). Trimming left V 3 bases short and J 2 bases short, with 21 bases between. This CDR3 is built from 18 residues. The CDR3 is CASSFFMGGQSNTDTQYF. DNA for the CDR3: TGTGCCAGCAGTTTCTTTATGGGCGGACAGTCTAACACAGATACGCAGTATTTT.

This clonotype was seen more than once but under ten times. V gene TRBV7-9 combines with J gene TRBJ2-3; D assignment may be TRBD1 or TRBD2 (5 bases each). The CDR3 extends over 14 amino acids. Per the germline V gene, CDR1 is SEHNR and CDR2 is FQNEAQ (reference sequence). The V end was cut by 5 bases, the J end by 4 bases, with 13 bases between. CDR3 amino acids: CASSDTGPADTQYF. The CDR3, as DNA: TGTGCCAGCAGCGACACGGGACCTGCAGATACGCAGTATTTT.

This clonotype was counted ten times or more. The chain uses TRBV5-1 and TRBJ1-5; D may be TRBD1 (6 bases). Germline V lookup: CDR1 SGHRS, CDR2 YFSETQ. Trimming took off 1 base at V and 7 bases at J, with 18 bases between the two ends. The CDR3 covers 16 residues. DNA for the CDR3: TGCGCCAGCAGCTTGATGATAACGGGGGCAGGGCAGCCCCAGCATTTT. Translation gives CASSLMITGAGQPQHF.

This clonotype occurred many times. V usage is TRBV5-1 and J usage is TRBJ2-2; the D gene is possibly TRBD2 (5 bases). V lost 8 bases and J 8 bases, leaving 13 bases between the germline ends. Germline V gives CDR1 SGHRS, CDR2 YFSETQ. CDR3 length: 12 residues. CDR3 amino acids: CASTLGSGELFF. CDR3 nucleotide sequence: TGCGCCAGTACCCTGGGGAGTGGGGAGCTGTTTTTT.

This clonotype was detected a few times. The chain couples TRBV7-9 to TRBJ2-5, with D possibly TRBD2 on 5 matching bases. This CDR3 is built from 12 residues. V was clipped by 5 bases and J by 7 bases, with 11 bases between them. The germline V gene encodes CDR1 SEHNR and CDR2 FQNEAQ (reference sequence). The CDR3 sequence: CASSPDRGTQYF. The CDR3 coding sequence is TGTGCCAGCAGCCCCGATCGGGGGACCCAGTACTTC.

This clonotype came up many times. The chain carries TRBV18 and TRBJ2-7; TRBD1 or TRBD2 may be the D gene (5 bases each). The CDR3 has 13 residues. Trimming cost V 2 bases and J 5 bases, with 10 bases left between them. Per germline, CDR1 KGHSH and CDR2 LQKENI. CDR3 DNA sequence: TGTGCCAGCTCACCAAACAGGAGGAACGAGCAGTACTTC. The encoded protein is CASSPNRRNEQYF.

This clonotype was recorded a few times. The chain couples TRBV4-2 to TRBJ2-1, with 7 bases identical to TRBD1. The CDR3 is 15 amino acids. V shed 3 bases and J 9 bases; nucleotides not matched to a gene: 11. Looked up from germline, CDR1 is LGHNA and CDR2 is YNFKEQ. The CDR3 DNA reads TGTGCCAGCAGCCAGCCAGGGACAGAAAGGGGTGAGCAGTTCTTC. It encodes CASSQPGTERGEQFF.

Regarding this clonotype: A read error may produce the germline difference seen at one junction end. This chain uses TRBV11-1 with TRBJ1-1; the D is unclear. Germline loops: CDR1 SGHAT, CDR2 FQDESV (reference sequence). The CDR3 extends over 13 amino acids. The CDR3 loop is CAISLEGYTEAFF. The CDR3 DNA is TGTGCCATCAGCTTAGAGGGATACACTGAAGCTTTCTTT.

This clonotype was seen a handful of times. CDR3 amino acids: CASSLVLRAKNIQYF. CDR3 DNA: TGTGCCAGCAGCCTCGTGCTGAGAGCCAAAAACATTCAGTACTTC. This chain connects TRBV7-2 to TRBJ2-4; no reliable D call. Trimming pared 5 bases from V and 0 bases from J, leaving 11 bases between. This CDR3 comprises 15 residues. Germline lookup yields CDR1 SGHTA and CDR2 FQGNSA.

The genes are TRBV7-2 and TRBJ2-2; D may be TRBD1 (5 bases). Germline lookup yields CDR1 SGHTA and CDR2 FQGNSA. The ends were cut back, 4 bases at V and 4 bases at J, with 10 bases in the middle. This CDR3 is built from 14 residues. CDR3 region: CASSSRAITGELFF. DNA for the CDR3: TGTGCCAGCAGCTCCAGGGCCATCACCGGGGAGCTGTTTTTT.

CDR3 in DNA: TGTGCCAGCAGCTTTTTTCCCGGCGAGCAGTACGTC. Translation: CASSFFPGEQYV. V gene TRBV7-2 combines with J gene TRBJ2-7; unclear D gene. Germline V gives CDR1 SGHTA, CDR2 FQGNSA. The CDR3 has 12 amino acids. With 3 bases removed from V and 6 bases from J, the gap between germline ends came to 9 bases.

This clonotype was observed at least ten times. This chain connects TRBV28 to TRBJ2-1; no firm D call. Germline CDR1 and CDR2: MDHEN and SYDVKM. The CDR3 is made up of 11 amino acids. V was pared by 2 bases and J by 7 bases, with 3 bases between. CDR3 amino acids: CASSLMNEQFF. CDR3 DNA: TGTGCCAGCAGTTTAATGAATGAGCAGTTCTTC. The full variable domain, in which reference TRBV28 and TRBJ2-1 provide the parts outside the CDR3, is DVKVTQSSRYLVKRTGEKVFLECVQDMDHENMFWYRQDPGLGLRLIYFSYDVKMKEKGDIPEGYSVSREKKERFSLILESASTNQTSMYLCASSLMNEQFFGPGTRLTVL.

This clonotype was seen a few times. The genes are TRBV4-2 and TRBJ2-7, with D perhaps given as TRBD1 or TRBD2 (5 bases each). V lost 1 base and J lost 6, with 16 bases in between. Per germline, CDR1 LGHNA and CDR2 YNFKEQ. CDR3 length equals 15 residues. The CDR3 coding sequence is TGTGCCAGCAGCCAAGGACTGGGGGAAGGATCCGAGCAGTACTTC. This encodes CASSQGLGEGSEQYF.

This clonotype has ten or more counts. The V and J genes are TRBV12-3 or TRBV12-4 and TRBJ2-1; 11 bases map to TRBD2. Trimming removed 5 bases from V and 4 bases from J; junction bases left unmatched: 4. The length of the CDR3 is 15 residues. The CDR3 DNA follows: TGTGCCAGCAGTGCTAGCGGGGGGCCTTACAATGAGCAGTTCTTC. Translation: CASSASGGPYNEQFF.

This chain joins TRBV18 and TRBJ1-1; the D is unclear. V shed 2 bases and J shed 0 bases, with 10 bases lying between them. Germline CDR1 reads KGHSH; CDR2 reads LQKENI. CDR3 length equals 15 residues. CDR3 region: CASSPIQQLNTEAFF. The CDR3 coding sequence is TGTGCCAGCTCACCAATTCAACAGTTGAACACTGAAGCTTTCTTT.

The chain joins TRBV3-1 to TRBJ1-4; maybe TRBD1 (5 bases). V was clipped by 3 bases and J by 7 bases, with 12 bases between them. This CDR3 region has 14 residues. The germline V gene has CDR1 LGHDT and CDR2 YNNKEL (reference sequence). The CDR3 sequence: CASSHSAGGEKLFF. CDR3 nucleotides: TGTGCCAGCAGCCACTCCGCCGGGGGTGAAAAACTGTTTTTT.

The table lists this clonotype with a few counts. The chain is built from TRBV6-5 and TRBJ1-3, with 11 bases aligning to TRBD1. With V trimmed by 4 bases and J by 5 bases, 7 bases remained unmatched. Germline-derived CDR1 and CDR2 are MNHEY and SVGAGI. This CDR3 contains 16 residues. The CDR3 region has the DNA TGTGCCAGCAGTTTTCCGGGGACAGGGGGGAGAAACACCATATATTTT. Residues: CASSFPGTGGRNTIYF.

This clonotype was seen many times. This chain connects TRBV29-1 to TRBJ1-1; D perhaps matches TRBD1 (5 bases). The germline V gene has CDR1 SQVTM and CDR2 ANQGSEA. The CDR3 runs to 13 residues. The V and J ends lost 4 bases and 1 base respectively, with 10 bases between them. CDR3 bases: TGCAGCGTTGTGTGGGGCAAGAACACTGAAGCTTTCTTT. It specifies CSVVWGKNTEAFF.

The chain has TRBV24-1 and TRBJ1-5; 8 bases fit TRBD1. Germline V gives CDR1 KGHDR, CDR2 SFDVKD. There are 13 residues in the CDR3. With 9 bases clipped from V and 9 bases from J, the junction kept 9 bases outside the gene matches. The CDR3 DNA sequence: TGTGCCACCGGGACAGGAGACCTGGGGCCCCAGCATTTT. Protein product: CATGTGDLGPQHF.

This clonotype was counted between two and nine times. CDR3 nucleotide sequence: TGTGCCAGCAGCCCCCCCCTGGTGGAGAGAACCCAGTACTTC. This translates into CASSPPLVERTQYF. The V call is TRBV7-9, the J call TRBJ2-5; D is unclear. Trimming shortened V by 5 bases and J by 8 bases, and 18 bases separated the two germline ends. This CDR3 has 14 residues. CDR1 is SEHNR, CDR2 FQNEAQ, per germline (reference sequence).

At least ten counts were recorded for this clonotype. The chain combines TRBV10-3 with TRBJ1-1; D is perhaps TRBD1 (6 bases). This CDR3 is 12 amino acids long. The ends were cut back, 10 bases at V and 1 base at J, with 10 bases in the middle. Germline V lookup: CDR1 ENHRY, CDR2 SYGVKD. The CDR3 sequence is CATRTANTEAFF. In DNA form, the CDR3 reads TGTGCCACCAGGACAGCGAACACTGAAGCTTTCTTT.

The CDR3, as DNA: TGTGCCAGCAGTTCACACGGCAGGAGCGGTTCGGGTTTCTTT. It translates to CASSSHGRSGSGFF. The J gene is TRBJ1-1, the V gene TRBV12-3 or TRBV12-4; D is unresolved. V lost 4 bases to trimming and J lost 13 bases, with 22 bases between them. The CDR3 extends over 14 amino acids.